A single T cell receptor beta chain is shown here with its context. This entry is derived from a study of OX40 agonist ivuxolimab in advanced cancers. The CDR3 contains 15 residues. Looked up from germline, CDR1 is MNHNS and CDR2 is SASEGT. After removal of 6 bases from V and 1 base from J, the junction contained 7 bases not matched to a gene. Assay: immunoSEQ multiplex PCR; the TCRdb copy retains only in-frame clones and omits some. The sample consists of tens of thousands of clones, approximately 90% of them appearing once. This clonotype was obtained from an adult with an advanced solid tumor such as melanoma, head and neck, liver or kidney cancer. This chain connects TRBV6-1 to TRBJ2-7, with 9 nucleotides matching TRBD1. This specimen was CD4+ or CD8+ T cells sorted from blood, taken in a trial of the OX40 agonist ivuxolimab. Written as DNA, the CDR3 is TGTGCCAGCAGATACCGGGACAGGGATTCCTACGAGCAGTACTTC. Protein: CASRYRDRDSYEQYF.